The 30 T cell receptor beta chains reported below all come from one sample, sequenced in a study of blood T cells in healthy people across ages. A second 7 to 11 cycle PCR used barcoded and J-beta primers. TCRdb redid the calling of the 5' RACE reads with MiXCR, one entry per CDR3 protein. This sample carries around 710,000 distinct CDR3 sequences, approximately 39% of them seen once, and the ten largest clones take 20% to 25%. Specimen: blood. The receptors here all came from a woman aged 60-75 years in good health.

The CDR3 bases are TGCAGCGCCAAGACCAGCGGGATGAACTACGAGCAGTACTTC. It yields the protein CSAKTSGMNYEQYF. The chain carries TRBV29-1 and TRBJ2-7; 7 bases match TRBD2. Germline assignment: CDR1 SQVTM and CDR2 ANQGSEA. V lost 7 bases, J lost 3 bases, and 12 bases stayed unmatched. The CDR3 extends over 14 amino acids.

This clonotype occurred a few times. The chain links TRBV2 to TRBJ2-1, with D perhaps matching TRBD1 (5 bases). Per germline, CDR1 SNHLY and CDR2 FYNNEI. The length of the CDR3 is 14 residues. Trimming took off 7 bases at V and 1 base at J, with 11 bases between the two ends. In DNA, the CDR3 is TGTGCCAGCAAAGTAGCAGGGTCCTACAATGAGCAGTTCTTC. This encodes CASKVAGSYNEQFF. The whole variable domain, remainder taken from reference TRBV2 and TRBJ2-1, is EPEVTQTPSHQVTQMGQEVILRCVPISNHLYFYWYRQILGQKVEFLVSFYNNEISEKSEIFDDQFSVERPDGSNFTLKIRSTKLEDSAMYFCASKVAGSYNEQFFGPGTRLTVL.

The rearrangement joins TRBV28 to TRBJ2-3; the D gene is possibly TRBD1 (6 bases). The germline V gene has CDR1 MDHEN and CDR2 SYDVKM. The CDR3 loop spans 16 amino acids. V gave up 6 bases and J gave up 4 bases, with 20 bases separating them. The CDR3 sequence: CASREAGTQRADTQYF. The CDR3 DNA follows: TGTGCCAGCAGAGAGGCCGGGACACAAAGGGCAGATACGCAGTATTTT.

Comment on this clonotype: This may be a read error, as it is one base from a much larger clone. Here the CDR3 reads CASSLRREANEQYF. CDR3 DNA sequence: TGTGCCAGCAGCTTAAGGCGGGAGGCAAATGAGCAGTACTTC. The V call is TRBV7-8, the J call TRBJ2-7; 8 bases match TRBD2. Germline lookup yields CDR1 SGHVS and CDR2 FQNEAQ. Germline trimming cut 2 bases from V and 7 bases from J; bases unmatched to any gene: 7. This CDR3 contains 14 residues.

V and J are TRBV7-3 and TRBJ2-1; 8 bases are shared with TRBD2. This CDR3 has 16 amino acids. The germline gives CDR1 SGHTA, CDR2 FQGTGA. V shed 4 bases, J shed 7 bases, and the junction held 12 bases outside the gene matches. The CDR3 region is CASSSQAGESGNEQFF. The DNA for the CDR3 is TGTGCCAGCAGCTCCCAAGCGGGGGAGTCGGGGAATGAGCAGTTCTTC.

In this sample, this clonotype turned up a few times. The V gene is TRBV24-1, the J gene TRBJ2-1; 8 bases fit TRBD1. CDR1 is KGHDR, CDR2 SFDVKD, per germline. With 8 bases clipped from V and 7 bases from J, the junction kept 9 bases outside the gene matches. The CDR3 consists of 14 residues. The DNA for the CDR3 is TGTGCCACCACAAAGACAGGGGTTGGTAATGAGCAGTTCTTC. This encodes CATTKTGVGNEQFF.

This clonotype was seen once. V gene TRBV25-1 combines with J gene TRBJ2-1; the D is unclear. This CDR3 spans 12 amino acids. Deletions cut 7 bases from V and 9 bases from J, with 13 bases between. Germline V lookup: CDR1 MGHDK, CDR2 SYGVNS. The DNA for the CDR3 is TGTGCCAGCATGGACGGCCCGAGTGAGCAGTTCTTC. Amino acids: CASMDGPSEQFF. Full variable domain (missing parts from reference TRBV25-1 and TRBJ2-1): EADIYQTPRYLVIGTGKKITLECSQTMGHDKMYWYQQDPGMELHLIHYSYGVNSTEKGDLSSESTVSRIRTEHFPLTLESARPSHTSQYLCASMDGPSEQFFGPGTRLTVL.

There are a few counts of this clonotype. This clone may be a read error of a much larger clone one base away. V is TRBV7-2 and J is TRBJ2-1; TRBD2 matches 10 bases. Gene TRBJ2-7 matches the end of the DNA better, so the J call may be wrong. The length of the CDR3 is 17 residues. From germline, CDR1 is SGHTA and CDR2 FQGNSA. CDR3 sequence: CASSLGGLAGAYNEQYF. For the CDR3, the DNA is TGTGCCAGCAGCTTAGGAGGCCTAGCGGGGGCCTACAATGAGCAGTACTTC.

The V gene is TRBV4-1, the J gene TRBJ2-7; D might be TRBD1 or TRBD2, each matching 5 bases. V lost 1 base, J lost 10 bases, and 14 bases lay in between. Germline CDR1 reads MGHRA; CDR2 reads YSYEKL. This CDR3 comprises 13 residues. This CDR3 reads CASSQVGLGDQYF. CDR3 bases: TGCGCCAGCAGCCAAGTTGGATTAGGGGACCAGTACTTC.

The chain links TRBV25-1 to TRBJ2-5, with TRBD1 matching 10 bases. Germline assignment: CDR1 MGHDK and CDR2 SYGVNS. J lost 0 bases, V lost 8 bases, and 6 bases had no gene match. CDR3 length equals 15 residues. CDR3 residues: CASGGGQGYQETQYF. The CDR3 nucleotides are TGTGCCAGCGGTGGGGGACAGGGGTACCAAGAGACCCAGTACTTC.

This sequence joins TRBV9 and TRBJ2-3; TRBD1 matches at 11 bases. Germline-derived CDR1 and CDR2 are SGDLS and YYNGEE. The V gene end was trimmed by 0 bases and the J gene end by 2 bases; junction bases not matched to a gene: 2. This CDR3 is 16 amino acids long. This chain's CDR3 is CASSVAGQGATDTQYF. The CDR3 coding sequence is TGTGCCAGCAGCGTAGCCGGACAGGGGGCCACAGATACGCAGTATTTT. The whole variable domain, filled in from reference TRBV9 and TRBJ2-3, reads DSGVTQTPKHLITATGQRVTLRCSPRSGDLSVYWYQQSLDQGLQFLIQYYNGEERAKGNILERFSAQQFPDLHSELNLSSLELGDSALYFCASSVAGQGATDTQYFGPGTRLTVL.

V is TRBV3-1 and J is TRBJ1-1; 9 bases are a match to TRBD1. V lost 5 bases to trimming and J lost 5 bases; unmatched junction nucleotides: 6. There are 14 residues in the CDR3. Germline loops: CDR1 LGHDT, CDR2 YNNKEL (reference sequence). CDR3 amino acids: CASSKQGAGTEAFF. CDR3 nucleotides: TGTGCCAGCAGCAAACAGGGGGCAGGAACTGAAGCTTTCTTT.

J is TRBJ2-1 and V is TRBV2, with TRBD1 matching over 10 bases. Germline CDR1 is SNHLY and CDR2 is FYNNEI. The CDR3 is made up of 16 amino acids. J was trimmed by 6 bases and V by 1 base; bases with no gene match: 6. The CDR3 loop is CASSEETGGASNEQFF. In DNA, the CDR3 is TGTGCCAGCAGTGAAGAGACAGGGGGCGCGTCCAATGAGCAGTTCTTC.

This clonotype was recorded a few times. V is TRBV9 and J is TRBJ1-2; TRBD1 aligns across 12 bases. V lost 0 bases to trimming and J lost 7 bases; unmatched junction nucleotides: 10. Germline CDR1 SGDLS, CDR2 YYNGEE. This CDR3 has 17 amino acids. Written as DNA, the CDR3 is TGTGCCAGCAGCGTAGTGGGACAGGGGGCGCAGTCAGGTGGCTACACCTTC. Protein sequence: CASSVVGQGAQSGGYTF.

The sample holds a few counts of this clonotype. The chain is built from TRBV28 and TRBJ2-7, with 9 bases fitting TRBD1. CDR1 and CDR2 (germline): MDHEN, SYDVKM. With V trimmed by 5 bases and J by 0 bases, 11 bases remained unmatched. The CDR3 totals 17 residues. The CDR3 reads CASSPTGGSTDSYEQYF. CDR3 DNA sequence: TGTGCCAGCAGTCCGACAGGGGGGAGTACGGACTCCTACGAGCAGTACTTC.

As regards this clonotype: A read error may explain this, as a much larger clone is one base away. The chain is built from TRBV9 and TRBJ2-1; D is unresolved. Trimming pared 0 bases from V and 13 bases from J, leaving 20 bases between. The CDR3 loop spans 15 amino acids. Germline CDR1 reads SGDLS; CDR2 reads YYNGEE. DNA for the CDR3: TGTGCCAGCAGCGTAGTGGGCGACCGTAGAGAGACCCAGTTCTTC. The encoded protein is CASSVVGDRRETQFF.

This clonotype was detected only a few times. The chain combines TRBV6-5 with TRBJ2-7; the match to TRBD1 covers 7 bases. CDR3 length: 16 residues. Germline CDR1 reads MNHEY; CDR2 reads SVGAGI. With 4 bases clipped from V and 0 bases from J, the junction kept 9 bases outside the gene matches. As DNA, the CDR3 is TGTGCCAGCAGTTCCCAGACAGGGAAGGCCTCCTACGAGCAGTACTTC. Protein product: CASSSQTGKASYEQYF.

There are a few counts of this clonotype. The V gene is TRBV7-3, the J gene TRBJ2-3; no clear D gene. The V and J ends lost 5 bases and 0 bases respectively, with 12 bases between them. Germline values: CDR1 SGHTA, CDR2 FQGTGA. The CDR3 runs to 15 residues. The CDR3 bases are TGTGCCAGCAGCCTTGGTGTGGCTAGCACAGATACGCAGTATTTT. This encodes CASSLGVASTDTQYF.

This clonotype turned up a few times. V and J are TRBV7-9 and TRBJ2-5; D assignment may be TRBD1 or TRBD2 (5 bases each). Trimming took 5 bases from V and 5 from J, leaving 15 bases between them. The CDR3 has 14 amino acids. CDR1 and CDR2 from the germline V gene are SEHNR and FQNEAQ (reference sequence). The CDR3: CASSVTRGAETQYF. The CDR3 DNA sequence: TGTGCCAGCAGCGTTACAAGGGGAGCCGAGACCCAGTACTTC.

Concerning this clonotype: This may be a read error, as it is one base from a much larger clone. The CDR3 region has the DNA TGTGCCAGCAGCCAAGTCGCGGGGGGTGAGCAGTACTTC. Translation: CASSQVAGGEQYF. This chain uses TRBV3-1 with TRBJ2-5; the match to TRBD2 covers 8 bases. J lost 11 bases, V lost 1 base, and 6 bases had no gene match. This CDR3 spans 13 amino acids. CDR1 LGHDT and CDR2 YNNKEL come from the germline V gene (reference sequence).

This chain links TRBV5-1 with TRBJ1-5; 7 bases agree with TRBD1. This CDR3 comprises 14 residues. Unmatched junction bases numbered 4, after V lost 4 bases and J lost 3 bases. Germline V gene sequence: CDR1 SGHRS, CDR2 YFSETQ. The CDR3 reads CASSDGQDNQPQHF. CDR3 DNA: TGCGCCAGCAGCGATGGACAGGACAATCAGCCCCAGCATTTT.

This chain connects TRBV5-1 to TRBJ2-1; TRBD2 agrees at 7 bases. V shed 4 bases and J 9 bases; nucleotides not matched to a gene: 16. Germline loops: CDR1 SGHRS, CDR2 YFSETQ. The CDR3 sequence is 16 residues long. CDR3 DNA: TGCGCCAGCAGCGCCACACCTAGCGGTGCCCTTGGTGAGCAGTTCTTC. Amino acid sequence: CASSATPSGALGEQFF.

The chain carries TRBV7-2 and TRBJ1-6; D ambiguous. This CDR3 contains 16 residues. Trimming shortened V by 5 bases and J by 10 bases, and 21 bases separated the two germline ends. The V gene's germline CDR1 is SGHTA and CDR2 FQGNSA. The CDR3 sequence is CASSLRGFWVGSPLHF. CDR3 DNA sequence: TGTGCCAGCAGCCTGCGTGGGTTCTGGGTAGGGTCACCCCTCCACTTT.

This clonotype was observed a few times. The chain recombines TRBV3-1 with TRBJ1-4; 10 nucleotides line up with TRBD1. With V trimmed by 5 bases and J by 8 bases, 8 bases remained unmatched. Looked up from germline, CDR1 is LGHDT and CDR2 is YNNKEL (reference sequence). The CDR3 runs to 15 residues. The CDR3 spells CASSWRQGAQEKLFF. Written as DNA, the CDR3 is TGTGCCAGCAGCTGGCGACAGGGGGCCCAGGAAAAACTGTTTTTT.

J is TRBJ2-7 and V is TRBV7-2; 9 nucleotides line up with TRBD1. Germline CDR1 reads SGHTA; CDR2 reads FQGNSA. There are 14 residues in the CDR3. After removal of 5 bases from V and 2 bases from J, the junction contained 4 bases not matched to a gene. In DNA form, the CDR3 reads TGTGCCAGCAGCCAGACAGGGGGAACCTACGAGCAGTACTTC. Encoded protein: CASSQTGGTYEQYF.

This clonotype was detected only a few times. This rearrangement joins TRBV9 to TRBJ2-5; D is undetermined. The length of the CDR3 is 14 residues. With 0 bases removed from V and 0 bases from J, the gap between germline ends came to 6 bases. Germline CDR1 is SGDLS and CDR2 is YYNGEE. The CDR3 DNA follows: TGTGCCAGCAGCGTAGTGTGGGACCAAGAGACCCAGTACTTC. Its protein is CASSVVWDQETQYF. Using reference TRBV9 and TRBJ2-5 for the parts outside the CDR3, the full variable domain is DSGVTQTPKHLITATGQRVTLRCSPRSGDLSVYWYQQSLDQGLQFLIQYYNGEERAKGNILERFSAQQFPDLHSELNLSSLELGDSALYFCASSVVWDQETQYFGPGTRLLVL.

This chain links TRBV18 with TRBJ2-1, with a tentative D call TRBD2 (6 bases). Trimming left V 3 bases short and J 10 bases short, with 25 bases between. In germline, CDR1 is KGHSH, CDR2 LQKENI. The CDR3 spans 17 residues. The CDR3 loop reads CASSPEGAGSPYWEQFF. DNA of the CDR3: TGTGCCAGCTCACCTGAAGGGGCGGGAAGCCCATACTGGGAGCAGTTCTTC. The full variable domain, rest sourced from reference TRBV18 and TRBJ2-1, is NAGVMQNPRHLVRRRGQEARLRCSPMKGHSHVYWYRQLPEEGLKFMVYLQKENIIDESGMPKERFSAEFPKEGPSILRIQQVVRGDSAAYFCASSPEGAGSPYWEQFFGPGTRLTVL.

As to this clonotype: One base away lies a much larger clone, so this may be a sequencing read error. The chain combines TRBV20-1 with TRBJ2-7, with 9 bases fitting TRBD2. Trimming at V came to 7 bases and at J to 7 bases, leaving 14 bases not matched to a gene. From germline, CDR1 is DFQATT and CDR2 SNEGSKA (reference sequence). This CDR3 is built from 14 residues. CDR3 coding DNA: TGCAGTGACGTTAGCGGGAGAACGGGCAATGAGCAGTACTTC. Its protein is CSDVSGRTGNEQYF.

This clonotype was found a few times. The gene calls are TRBV29-1 and TRBJ2-6; D not certain. Germline V gene sequence: CDR1 SQVTM, CDR2 ANQGSEA. CDR3 length equals 15 residues. V was clipped by 3 bases and J by 3 bases, with 12 bases between them. The CDR3 DNA is TGCAGCGTTGAGTCTCGAACTTATGGGGCCAACGTCCTGACTTTC. This codes for CSVESRTYGANVLTF.

V gene TRBV4-2 combines with J gene TRBJ2-3; 8 nucleotides match TRBD2. From germline, CDR1 is LGHNA and CDR2 YNFKEQ. This CDR3 region has 17 residues. V shed 0 bases and J 6 bases; nucleotides not matched to a gene: 11. CDR3 region: CASSQDYAGGDTDTQYF. The CDR3 DNA reads as TGTGCCAGCAGCCAAGATTACGCGGGAGGTGACACGGATACGCAGTATTTT.